Below are 13 T cell receptor beta chains sequenced from a single sample in a study of T-cell memory formation after mild COVID-19. A single record per CDR3 protein comes from TCRdb applying MiXCR to the 5' RACE reads. The profile covers 300,000 to 400,000 distinct CDR3 sequences, with 15% appearing a single time and 20% to 25% taken by the ten largest. The sample comprised PBMCs or a T cell subset sorted from them (not recorded which). The receptors originated from a man aged 18 to 30 who had mild COVID-19 (a few samples of this study predate the infection). Cell type and time point are not known.

This clonotype was seen a few times. The genes are TRBV21-1 and TRBJ1-6; TRBD1 is taken as the D call from the table, unchecked against the DNA. TRBV21-1 represents a pseudogene. The CDR3 spans 14 residues. CDR3 loop: CASSKGQGNSPLHF. CDR3 DNA sequence: TGTGCCAGCAGCAAAGGACAGGGTAATTCACCCCTCCACTTT.

The V gene is TRBV27, the J gene TRBJ2-5; the D call may be TRBD1 or TRBD2 (5 bases each). CDR1 is MNHEY, CDR2 SMNVEV, per germline (reference sequence). The CDR3 loop spans 14 amino acids. The germline V and J ends were trimmed by 3 bases and 7 bases, with 15 bases remaining between them. CDR3 DNA: TGTGCCAGCAGTTTGCGAGGGGAGAGTCGGACCCAGTACTTC. Protein sequence: CASSLRGESRTQYF.

The gene calls are TRBV6-6 and TRBJ1-5; D call uncertain. The CDR3 is 13 residues long. Trimming removed 0 bases at V and 3 bases at J, with 3 bases between. Germline assignment: CDR1 MNHNY and CDR2 SVGAGI (reference sequence). CDR3 coding DNA: TGTGCCAGCAGTTACTCGATCAATCAGCCCCAGCATTTT. Translated: CASSYSINQPQHF.

The chain links TRBV27 to TRBJ2-5, with 10 bases that match TRBD2. Germline values: CDR1 MNHEY, CDR2 SMNVEV (reference sequence). After removal of 3 bases from V and 5 bases from J, the junction contained 6 bases not matched to a gene. The CDR3 is 15 residues long. The CDR3 spells CASSFIAGGSETQYF. In nucleotides, the CDR3 is TGTGCCAGCAGTTTCATAGCGGGGGGCTCGGAGACCCAGTACTTC.

This clonotype came up a few times. The CDR3 reads CASTPGQGAGTQYF. The CDR3 bases are TGTGCCAGCACCCCGGGACAGGGGGCTGGTACGCAGTATTTT. The chain links TRBV12-3 or TRBV12-4 to TRBJ2-3; 12 nucleotides align to TRBD1. J was trimmed by 8 bases and V by 7 bases; bases with no gene match: 7. The CDR3 runs 14 residues.

This clonotype was observed at least ten times. This sequence joins TRBV18 and TRBJ2-2; tentative D call: TRBD2 (5 bases). The germline gives CDR1 KGHSH, CDR2 LQKENI. Trimming shortened V by 2 bases and J by 1 base, and 5 bases separated the two germline ends. The CDR3 covers 14 residues. DNA of the CDR3: TGTGCCAGCTCACCAGCGGGGAACACCGGGGAGCTGTTTTTT. Residues: CASSPAGNTGELFF. Full variable domain (rest looked up from reference TRBV18 and TRBJ2-2): NAGVMQNPRHLVRRRGQEARLRCSPMKGHSHVYWYRQLPEEGLKFMVYLQKENIIDESGMPKERFSAEFPKEGPSILRIQQVVRGDSAAYFCASSPAGNTGELFFGEGSRLTVL.

The chain links TRBV4-3 to TRBJ2-1; TRBD1 matches at 10 bases. With 4 bases clipped from V and 0 bases from J, the junction kept 6 bases outside the gene matches. This CDR3 region has 17 residues. Germline assignment: CDR1 LGHNA and CDR2 YSLEER. The chain's CDR3 is CASSPGTGDSSYNEQFF. CDR3 sequence (DNA): TGCGCCAGCAGCCCGGGGACAGGGGACAGCTCCTACAATGAGCAGTTCTTC.

The genes are TRBV4-1 and TRBJ1-5, with a tentative D call TRBD1 (5 bases). Between the trimmed V and J ends, which lost 1 base and 0 bases, there was a span of 7 bases. Looked up from germline, CDR1 is MGHRA and CDR2 is YSYEKL. The CDR3 runs to 15 residues. The CDR3 region is CASSQAGSSNQPQHF. DNA for the CDR3: TGCGCCAGCAGCCAAGCAGGGTCTAGCAATCAGCCCCAGCATTTT.

The genes are TRBV14 and TRBJ2-7; 8 positions agree with TRBD2. After removal of 1 base from V and 5 bases from J, the junction contained 4 bases not matched to a gene. The CDR3 has 14 amino acids. Looked up from germline, CDR1 is SGHDN and CDR2 is FVKESK. CDR3 coding DNA: TGTGCCAGCAGCCAAGCCGGGGGGGGACACGAGCAGTACTTC. Translation gives CASSQAGGGHEQYF.

This clonotype has more than one count but fewer than ten. The chain has TRBV4-1 and TRBJ2-6; 10 nucleotides match TRBD1. CDR3 length: 18 amino acids. The junction had 4 bases not matched to a gene; V was cut back by 1 base and J by 1 base. Germline V gives CDR1 MGHRA, CDR2 YSYEKL. The CDR3 DNA sequence: TGCGCCAGCAGCCAAGGGAGACAGGGGGCATCTGGGGCCAACGTCCTGACTTTC. Translating gives CASSQGRQGASGANVLTF.

This sequence joins TRBV3-1 and TRBJ2-5; no reliable D call. With 0 bases removed from V and 1 base from J, the gap between germline ends came to 12 bases. Germline loops: CDR1 LGHDT, CDR2 YNNKEL (reference sequence). The CDR3 contains 16 residues. The chain's CDR3 is CASSQDRWVSQETQYF. CDR3 bases: TGTGCCAGCAGCCAAGATCGGTGGGTTAGCCAAGAGACCCAGTACTTC.

This clonotype has a handful of counts. The chain joins TRBV7-8 to TRBJ1-2; D uncertain. Trimming took off 5 bases at V and 2 bases at J, with 15 bases between the two ends. The V gene's germline CDR1 is SGHVS and CDR2 FQNEAQ. This CDR3 is built from 15 residues. CDR3 DNA: TGTGCCAGCAGCCGAGCGGGGTCGGTGAACTATGGCTACACCTTC. Protein sequence: CASSRAGSVNYGYTF.

This clonotype was seen more than once but under ten times. The rearrangement links TRBV29-1 to TRBJ1-4; TRBD1 matches 10 bases. V was clipped by 6 bases and J by 10 bases; unmatched bases: 11. This CDR3 has 14 amino acids. The V gene's germline CDR1 is SQVTM and CDR2 ANQGSEA. The CDR3 DNA is TGCAGCGTCATGCCGGGACAGGGGAGGGGAAAACTGTTTTTT. Amino acids: CSVMPGQGRGKLFF.